This is a list of T cell receptor beta chains from one sample in a study of OX40 agonist ivuxolimab in advanced cancers. Here immunoSEQ multiplex PCR was the method, and the copy in TCRdb shows in-frame clones only, minus some. The table includes under 50,000 clones, about three quarters detected once. The sample consisted of CD4+ or CD8+ T cells sorted from blood, taken in a trial of the OX40 agonist ivuxolimab. The receptors derive from an adult with an advanced solid tumor such as melanoma, head and neck, liver or kidney cancer. Both conserved end residues are part of each CDR3. D genes are given only for firm matches. A clone size is listed for some rows: how often the clone was seen (once, few, many), or a class if it is expanded.

V: TRBV5-6; J: TRBJ1-2; D: NA; size: NA; CDR3: CASRYRGLSNYGYTF; DNA: TGTGCCAGCAGATATAGGGGCCTATCTAACTATGGCTACACCTTC
V: TRBV27; J: TRBJ2-6; D: NA; size: once; CDR3: CASSLIGSEANVLTF; DNA: TGTGCCAGCAGTTTAATCGGCTCTGAGGCCAACGTCCTGACTTTC
V: TRBV5-6; J: TRBJ1-2; D: TRBD1; size: NA; CDR3: CASSLDRGLGYTF; DNA: TGTGCCAGCAGCTTGGACAGGGGGCTTGGCTACACCTTC
V: TRBV7-9; J: TRBJ1-3; D: NA; size: NA; CDR3: CASSLTQGNTIYF; DNA: TGTGCCAGCAGCTTAACCCAAGGAAACACCATATATTTT
V: TRBV7-9; J: TRBJ1-2; D: NA; size: once; CDR3: CASSQDRALGGYTF; DNA: TGTGCCAGCAGCCAAGATAGGGCCCTGGGTGGCTACACCTTC
V: TRBV10-3; J: TRBJ2-7; D: NA; size: once; CDR3: CAISEHDYEQYF; DNA: TGTGCCATCAGTGAACACGACTACGAGCAGTACTTC
V: TRBV30; J: TRBJ2-1; D: TRBD1; size: NA; CDR3: CAWSVLGTGAYNEQFF; DNA: TGTGCCTGGAGTGTACTCGGGACAGGGGCATACAATGAGCAGTTCTTC
V: TRBV7-9; J: TRBJ2-7; D: NA; size: NA; CDR3: CAYSPGGIDEQYF; DNA: TGTGCCTACAGCCCGGGCGGGATCGACGAGCAGTACTTC
V: TRBV7-9; J: TRBJ2-2; D: NA; size: NA; CDR3: CASDGAAGELFF; DNA: TGTGCCAGCGATGGGGCCGCCGGGGAGCTGTTTTTT
V: TRBV11-2; J: TRBJ2-2; D: NA; size: NA; CDR3: CASSLRPNTGELFF; DNA: TGTGCCAGCAGCCTCCGTCCAAACACCGGGGAGCTGTTTTTT
V: TRBV5-8; J: TRBJ1-4; D: NA; size: NA; CDR3: CASSLGVRGTEKLFF; DNA: TGTGCCAGCAGCTTGGGGGTCCGGGGCACTGAAAAACTGTTTTTT
V: TRBV19; J: TRBJ2-6; D: NA; size: NA; CDR3: CASSKGGIAGANVLTF; DNA: TGTGCCAGTAGTAAGGGGGGGATAGCTGGGGCCAACGTCCTGACTTTC
V: TRBV7-3; J: TRBJ2-1; D: TRBD1; size: NA; CDR3: CASSLDRVSDNEQFF; DNA: TGTGCCAGCAGCCTAGACAGGGTTTCGGACAATGAGCAGTTCTTC
V: TRBV15; J: TRBJ2-1; D: NA; size: NA; CDR3: CATSRTGLSQFF; DNA: TGTGCCACCAGCAGAACCGGACTCTCTCAGTTCTTC
V: TRBV7-9; J: TRBJ2-1; D: NA; size: NA; CDR3: CASSPQVLDEQFF; DNA: TGTGCCAGCTCCCCACAGGTCCTAGATGAGCAGTTCTTC
V: TRBV10-3; J: TRBJ1-2; D: NA; size: NA; CDR3: CAIRDLGGARDGYTF; DNA: TGTGCCATCAGGGATTTGGGGGGGGCGCGGGATGGCTACACCTTC
V: TRBV5-1; J: TRBJ1-5; D: NA; size: NA; CDR3: CASSRTPDGNQPQHF; DNA: TGCGCCAGCAGCAGGACACCAGACGGCAATCAGCCCCAGCATTTT
V: TRBV18; J: TRBJ2-1; D: NA; size: NA; CDR3: CASSLGLSSYNEQFF; DNA: TGTGCCAGCTCACTGGGCCTTAGCTCCTACAATGAGCAGTTCTTC
V: TRBV5-5; J: TRBJ1-2; D: NA; size: once; CDR3: CASSLAGVVNGYTF; DNA: TGTGCCAGCAGCTTGGCCGGGGTAGTCAATGGCTACACCTTC
V: TRBV11-3; J: TRBJ2-5; D: NA; size: NA; CDR3: CASSLRVLEQYF; DNA: TGTGCCAGCAGCTTAAGGGTTTTGGAGCAGTACTTC
V: TRBV30; J: TRBJ2-5; D: NA; size: NA; CDR3: CAWSEPGPKGTQYF; DNA: TGTGCCTGGAGTGAACCGGGACCTAAAGGGACCCAGTACTTC
V: TRBV7-9; J: TRBJ2-1; D: NA; size: NA; CDR3: CASSLGGSYNEQFF; DNA: TGTGCCAGCAGCTTAGGTGGGTCCTACAATGAGCAGTTCTTC
V: TRBV30; J: TRBJ1-1; D: TRBD1; size: NA; CDR3: CAWTKTGRTEAFF; DNA: TGTGCCTGGACTAAGACAGGGAGGACTGAAGCTTTCTTT
V: TRBV6-1; J: TRBJ2-1; D: NA; size: NA; CDR3: CASSELSSSYNEQFF; DNA: TGTGCCAGCAGTGAACTCAGTAGCTCCTACAATGAGCAGTTCTTC
V: TRBV11-1; J: TRBJ1-1; D: NA; size: NA; CDR3: CASSSPDRPSGAFF; DNA: TGTGCCAGCAGCTCTCCGGACCGACCCTCTGGGGCTTTCTTT
V: TRBV2; J: TRBJ2-6; D: NA; size: NA; CDR3: CASNQFSGANVLTF; DNA: TGTGCCAGCAATCAATTCTCTGGGGCCAACGTCCTGACTTTC
V: TRBV7-9; J: TRBJ2-3; D: TRBD2; size: NA; CDR3: CASSLGLRSGGTDTQYF; DNA: TGTGCCAGCAGCTTAGGCTTGCGTAGCGGGGGGACAGATACGCAGTATTTT
V: TRBV5-1; J: TRBJ1-5; D: NA; size: NA; CDR3: CASSLADSSNQPQHF; DNA: TGCGCCAGCAGCTTGGCCGACAGTAGCAATCAGCCCCAGCATTTT
V: TRBV2; J: TRBJ1-1; D: NA; size: NA; CDR3: CASSVYDRNTEAFF; DNA: TGTGCCAGCAGTGTATACGACAGGAACACTGAAGCTTTCTTT
V: TRBV9; J: TRBJ1-2; D: NA; size: NA; CDR3: CASSVGAGSGIPYGYTF; DNA: TGTGCCAGCAGCGTAGGGGCTGGGTCCGGCATCCCTTATGGCTACACCTTC
V: TRBV30; J: TRBJ2-7; D: NA; size: NA; CDR3: CAWSVSRGGEQYF; DNA: TGTGCCTGGAGTGTCTCCCGGGGTGGGGAGCAGTACTTC
V: TRBV7-6; J: TRBJ1-1; D: NA; size: few; CDR3: CASSSGRTEAFF; DNA: TGTGCCAGCAGCTCCGGGCGCACTGAAGCTTTCTTT
V: TRBV2; J: TRBJ2-7; D: TRBD2; size: NA; CDR3: CASSPSPAGGRYEQYF; DNA: TGTGCCAGCAGTCCCTCGCCAGCGGGGGGGCGGTACGAGCAGTACTTC
V: TRBV2; J: TRBJ2-1; D: TRBD2; size: NA; CDR3: CASGRSGRRYNEQFF; DNA: TGTGCCAGCGGACGTAGCGGGAGACGGTACAATGAGCAGTTCTTC
V: TRBV7-2; J: TRBJ2-5; D: NA; size: NA; CDR3: CASSGGTYPQETQYF; DNA: TGTGCCAGCAGCGGTGGGACCTACCCACAAGAGACCCAGTACTTC
V: TRBV6-1; J: TRBJ1-1; D: NA; size: NA; CDR3: CASSQLQGGAFF; DNA: TGTGCCAGCAGTCAGCTACAGGGAGGGGCTTTCTTT
V: TRBV6-5; J: TRBJ2-7; D: NA; size: NA; CDR3: CASRGVYEQYF; DNA: TGTGCCAGCAGGGGGGTCTACGAGCAGTACTTC
V: TRBV11-2; J: TRBJ1-3; D: NA; size: NA; CDR3: CASSPLADGNTIYF; DNA: TGTGCCAGCAGCCCTCTGGCGGATGGAAACACCATATATTTT
V: TRBV6-1; J: TRBJ1-1; D: NA; size: NA; CDR3: CASSEVYIRANTEAFF; DNA: TGTGCCAGCAGTGAAGTCTATATCAGGGCAAACACTGAAGCTTTCTTT
V: TRBV7-9; J: TRBJ2-1; D: TRBD2; size: NA; CDR3: CASRRTSVEQFF; DNA: TGTGCCAGCAGAAGGACTAGTGTTGAGCAGTTCTTC
V: TRBV29-1; J: TRBJ2-3; D: TRBD2; size: NA; CDR3: CSVAGLAGVSDAQYF; DNA: TGCAGCGTGGCGGGACTAGCGGGAGTCTCAGATGCGCAGTATTTT
V: TRBV6-1; J: TRBJ2-7; D: TRBD1; size: once; CDR3: CASSDPGQLFYEQYF; DNA: TGTGCCAGCAGTGATCCGGGACAGCTTTTCTACGAGCAGTACTTC
V: TRBV7-2; J: TRBJ2-3; D: TRBD1; size: NA; CDR3: CASSSGTGISTDTQYF; DNA: TGTGCCAGCAGCTCTGGGACAGGCATAAGCACAGATACGCAGTATTTT
V: TRBV2; J: TRBJ2-3; D: TRBD2; size: NA; CDR3: CASTGLAGFLDTQYF; DNA: TGTGCCAGCACTGGACTAGCGGGATTCTTAGATACGCAGTATTTT
V: TRBV7-3; J: TRBJ2-2; D: NA; size: few; CDR3: CASSLQGNTGELFF; DNA: TGTGCCAGCAGCTTGCAGGGGAACACCGGGGAGCTGTTTTTT
V: TRBV5-5; J: TRBJ2-6; D: TRBD2; size: once; CDR3: CASSRRGGESGANVLTF; DNA: TGTGCCAGCAGCCGCCGTGGGGGGGAGTCTGGGGCCAACGTCCTGACTTTC
V: TRBV9; J: TRBJ1-1; D: NA; size: few; CDR3: CASSVGGSMNTEAFF; DNA: TGTGCCAGCAGCGTAGGGGGGAGTATGAACACTGAAGCTTTCTTT
V: TRBV7-4; J: TRBJ2-7; D: NA; size: NA; CDR3: CASSRDSSYEQYF; DNA: TGTGCCAGCAGCCGCGACTCCTCCTACGAGCAGTACTTC
V: TRBV9; J: TRBJ2-2; D: TRBD2; size: NA; CDR3: CASSVGLAARGTGELFF; DNA: TGTGCCAGCAGCGTAGGACTAGCGGCACGGGGGACCGGGGAGCTGTTTTTT
V: TRBV11-2; J: TRBJ1-3; D: NA; size: NA; CDR3: CASSTWEGVGNTIYF; DNA: TGTGCCAGCAGCACCTGGGAAGGGGTTGGAAACACCATATATTTT
V: TRBV10-3; J: TRBJ2-7; D: NA; size: NA; CDR3: CASSPYLSNSYEQYF; DNA: TGTGCCAGCAGCCCGTACCTGTCTAACTCCTACGAGCAGTACTTC
V: TRBV5-4; J: TRBJ2-2; D: NA; size: once; CDR3: CASSLTVLNTGELFF; DNA: TGTGCCAGCAGCTTAACAGTCTTGAACACCGGGGAGCTGTTTTTT
V: TRBV7-6; J: TRBJ2-7; D: TRBD2; size: NA; CDR3: CASTSGTSVYEQYF; DNA: TGTGCCAGCACCTCCGGGACTAGCGTGTACGAGCAGTACTTC
V: TRBV7-8; J: TRBJ2-7; D: NA; size: NA; CDR3: CASSALETGFYEQYF; DNA: TGTGCCAGCAGCGCGTTGGAGACAGGATTCTACGAGCAGTACTTC
V: TRBV13; J: TRBJ2-1; D: TRBD2; size: NA; CDR3: CASSPRTSGRRTYNEQFF; DNA: TGTGCCAGCAGTCCCCGGACTAGCGGGAGGCGCACCTACAATGAGCAGTTCTTC
V: TRBV9; J: TRBJ2-5; D: TRBD1; size: NA; CDR3: CASSVGQGTIGTQYF; DNA: TGTGCCAGCAGCGTAGGACAGGGAACGATAGGGACCCAGTACTTC
V: TRBV28; J: TRBJ2-2; D: NA; size: NA; CDR3: CASSLSGMGSGELFF; DNA: TGTGCCAGCAGTTTAAGCGGCATGGGTTCCGGGGAGCTGTTTTTT
V: TRBV6-6; J: TRBJ2-5; D: TRBD1; size: NA; CDR3: CASSETGKETQYF; DNA: TGTGCCAGCAGCGAGACAGGGAAAGAGACCCAGTACTTC
V: TRBV30; J: TRBJ1-2; D: TRBD1; size: NA; CDR3: CAWSRQGRDGYTF; DNA: TGTGCCTGGAGTAGACAGGGAAGGGATGGCTACACCTTC